Below are 26 T cell receptor beta chains sequenced from a single sample in a study of tumor and adjacent non-tumor tissue in lung cancer. The template was RNA from unsorted bulk tissue. Three rounds of nested PCR, following a modified ARM-PCR protocol, produced the TCRbeta library. One entry per CDR3 protein, called by TCRdb with MiXCR from the multiplex PCR reads. The repertoire holds some 200,000 distinct CDR3 sequences, with 71% as singletons. The source material was lung tumor tissue. The origin of the receptors is a man aged 60 to 75 with non-small cell lung cancer.

The chain couples TRBV5-6 to TRBJ2-7, with a tentative D call TRBD1 (6 bases). CDR1 and CDR2 from the germline V gene are SGHDT and YYEEEE. V lost 4 bases and J lost 1, with 9 bases in between. The CDR3 is 13 residues long. CDR3 nucleotides: TGTGCCAGCAGCGGGCAGGGGTCCTACGAGCAGTACTTC. This encodes CASSGQGSYEQYF.

About this clonotype itself: An end of the junction differs from the germline gene, which may be a read error. The V gene is TRBV6-5, the J gene TRBJ2-5, with D tentatively TRBD2 (7 bases). CDR1 and CDR2 from the germline V gene are MNHEY and SVGAGI. The length of the CDR3 is 14 residues. Here the CDR3 DNA reads TGTGGCAGCAGTGATACCTGGACCGCGGGGGCCAAGTACTTC. Translating gives CGSSDTWTAGAKYF.

This clonotype was recorded a few times. The chain is built from TRBV6-2 or TRBV6-3 and TRBJ2-6, with 14 bases matching TRBD2. Germline assignment: CDR1 MNHEY and CDR2 SVGEGT. This CDR3 is built from 21 residues. V was pared by 4 bases and J by 0 bases, with 11 bases of the junction left unmatched. DNA of the CDR3: TGTGCCAGCAGTTCGCTATTTATGACTAGCGGGAGGGTCTCTGGGGCCAACGTCCTGACTTTC. This codes for CASSSLFMTSGRVSGANVLTF.

With regard to this clonotype: Germline and junction disagree at one end, which may indicate a read error. This chain links TRBV20-1 with TRBJ1-5, with TRBD1 matching 8 bases. The CDR3 covers 15 residues. Germline assignment: CDR1 DFQATT and CDR2 SNEGSKA (reference sequence). CDR3 sequence reads: CSTRVQQGDGQPQHF. CDR3 sequence (DNA): TGCAGTACTAGAGTTCAACAGGGGGATGGGCAGCCCCAGCATTTT.

With respect to this clonotype: This could be a read error, since a much larger clone is one nucleotide away. CDR3 DNA: TGCAGCGTCGCAACCGGGATCGGGAATCAGCCCCAGCATTTT. This translates into CSVATGIGNQPQHF. This rearrangement joins TRBV29-1 to TRBJ1-5; D gene unclear. CDR3 length: 14 residues. V dropped 6 bases and J dropped 4 bases, with 16 bases sitting between them. Per germline, CDR1 SQVTM and CDR2 ANQGSEA.

Note on this clonotype: A read error may account for a junction end that differs from germline. The chain links TRBV7-8 to TRBJ1-2; the D is unclear. The germline V gene encodes CDR1 SGHVS and CDR2 FQNEAQ. The CDR3 runs to 14 residues. Here the CDR3 DNA reads TGTGCCAACAGCTTAAGATTCAAGAACGGTGGCTACACCTTC. Protein product: CANSLRFKNGGYTF.

Note on this clonotype: A read error may produce the germline difference seen at one junction end. The gene calls are TRBV5-1 and TRBJ1-5; 7 nucleotides agree with TRBD1. This CDR3 has 15 amino acids. Per germline, CDR1 SGHRS and CDR2 YFSETQ. The CDR3 sequence is CASCLGEGLGQPHHF. CDR3 bases: TGCGCCAGCTGCTTGGGGGAGGGATTGGGACAGCCACACCATTTT.

The rearrangement joins TRBV6-1 to TRBJ1-1; tentatively, D is TRBD1 (6 bases). Germline values: CDR1 MNHNS, CDR2 SASEGT. CDR3 length equals 15 residues. The CDR3 protein is CVNREAGGLGTEAFF. The CDR3 nucleotides are TGTGTCAACAGGGAAGCGGGAGGGTTGGGCACTGAAGCTTTCTTT.

As concerns this clonotype: One end of the junction is discordant with germline, which a read error may explain. The chain recombines TRBV11-3 with TRBJ1-1; D is undetermined. CDR3 size: 15 residues. CDR1 is SGHNT and CDR2 is YENEEA in the germline V gene. CDR3 residues: CAISFADTIGTEAFF. The CDR3 region has the DNA TGTGCCATCAGCTTCGCCGACACGATCGGCACAGAAGCTTTCTTT. The whole variable domain, filled in from reference TRBV11-3 and TRBJ1-1, reads EAGVVQSPRYKIIEKKQPVAFWCNPISGHNTLYWYLQNLGQGPELLIRYENEEAVDDSQLPKDRFSAERLKGVDSTLKIQPAELGDSAVYLCAISFADTIGTEAFFGQGTRLTVV.

For the CDR3, the DNA is TGCAGCGTTGGGCGACATTCCGGGGAGTTCTTTTTT. This translates into CSVGRHSGEFFF. This chain links TRBV29-1 with TRBJ2-2; TRBD2 is a possible D gene (5 bases). Trimming shortened V by 4 bases and J by 17 bases, and 20 bases separated the two germline ends. CDR3 length: 12 amino acids. CDR1 is SQVTM and CDR2 is ANQGSEA in the germline V gene.

A single count supports this clonotype. At one of its ends the junction is not consistent with the germline gene, which may arise from a read error. The V and J genes are TRBV6-1 and TRBJ1-2; possible D gene TRBD1, 6 bases. Germline CDR1 is MNHNS and CDR2 is SASEGT. This CDR3 region has 15 residues. CDR3 loop: CVSSEEGGLNYCYTF. For the CDR3, the DNA is TGTGTCAGCAGTGAAGAGGGGGGGCTCAACTATTGCTACACCTTC.

A remark on this clonotype: Germline and junction disagree at one end, which may indicate a read error. The chain uses TRBV10-3 and TRBJ2-5; D not resolved. Germline values: CDR1 ENHRY, CDR2 SYGVKD. The CDR3 is 13 amino acids. The CDR3 DNA is TGTCCCATCAGTGCCACAGCTCGAGAGACCCAGTACTTC. This encodes CPISATARETQYF.

Worth noting for this clonotype: A much larger clone differs from this one at a single base, so this may be a read error. The chain couples TRBV29-1 to TRBJ2-7; 7 bases are a match to TRBD1. The trim removed 6 bases at V and 5 bases at J, leaving 7 bases unmatched. The CDR3 has 12 residues. Germline V lookup: CDR1 SQVTM, CDR2 ANQGSEA. The chain's CDR3 is CSVNGQDHEQYF. CDR3 DNA: TGCAGCGTAAACGGACAGGACCACGAGCAGTACTTC.

The J gene is TRBJ2-3, the V gene TRBV20-1; D is uncertain. V was trimmed by 2 bases and J by 4 bases, leaving 10 bases between them. This CDR3 is 13 amino acids long. Germline loops: CDR1 DFQATT, CDR2 SNEGSKA (reference sequence). The CDR3: CSARKDEADTQYF. The CDR3 DNA sequence: TGCAGTGCTAGAAAGGATGAGGCAGATACGCAGTATTTT.

V gene TRBV20-1 combines with J gene TRBJ2-7; D possibly corresponds to TRBD1 (6 bases). The CDR3 runs 12 residues. The germline V gene has CDR1 DFQATT and CDR2 SNEGSKA (reference sequence). V was cut by 8 bases and J by 6 bases, with 17 bases left in between. This CDR3 reads CSSPDSVSEQYF. The CDR3 bases are TGCAGTTCACCGGACAGTGTTAGCGAGCAGTACTTC.

This clonotype was observed a single time. The rearrangement links TRBV11-2 to TRBJ2-2; no clear D. Germline V gives CDR1 SGHAT, CDR2 FQNNGV. V gave up 6 bases and J gave up 3 bases, with 17 bases separating them. This CDR3 contains 16 residues. As DNA, the CDR3 is TGTGCCAGCAGGTTCCTGGTCTCGTGGGACACCGGGGAGCTGTTTTTT. The encoded protein is CASRFLVSWDTGELFF.

About this clonotype: The CDR3 does not end in the conserved phenylalanine or tryptophan, so this is likely a read error. V and J are TRBV20-1 and TRBJ2-1; no definite D call. The CDR3 sequence is 13 residues long. Looked up from germline, CDR1 is DFQATT and CDR2 is SNEGSKA (reference sequence). V lost 1 base and J 3 bases, leaving 7 bases between the germline ends. The CDR3: CSARGPSYNEQFI. The CDR3 DNA sequence: TGCAGTGCTAGAGGCCCTAGCTACAATGAGCAGTTCATC.

On this clonotype itself: Since the CDR3 does not end with the conserved phenylalanine or tryptophan, this likely comes from a read error. The chain couples TRBV6-2 or TRBV6-3 to TRBJ2-1, with TRBD2 as a possible D gene (5 bases). Germline V CDR1 and CDR2: MNHEY, SVGEGT. CDR3 length equals 15 residues. With 5 bases removed from V and 4 bases from J, the gap between germline ends came to 15 bases. As DNA, the CDR3 is TGTGCCAGCAGTCTTCGTCGCCCGGGATACAATGAGCAGTTCCTC. Amino acid sequence: CASSLRRPGYNEQFL.

This clonotype occurred once. The chain joins TRBV11-3 to TRBJ2-5; D remains ambiguous. The V and J ends lost 3 bases and 13 bases respectively, with 15 bases between them. The germline CDR1 and CDR2 sequences are SGHNT and YENEEA. The CDR3 is 12 amino acids. In DNA form, the CDR3 reads TGTGCCAGCAGCTTCCCCCAAGAGATCCGGTACTTC. This gives the protein CASSFPQEIRYF.

This clonotype has a handful of counts. The rearrangement uses TRBV20-1 and TRBJ2-1; tentatively, D is TRBD1 (5 bases). Germline assignment: CDR1 DFQATT and CDR2 SNEGSKA (reference sequence). Trimming removed 7 bases from V and 0 bases from J, with 31 bases in between. The CDR3 covers 20 residues. CDR3 in amino acids: CSVLKPHRPGVIGSYNEQFF. In DNA form, the CDR3 reads TGCAGTGTTCTTAAACCCCACAGGCCTGGAGTTATTGGCTCCTACAATGAGCAGTTCTTC.

This clonotype was recorded at least ten times. The gene calls are TRBV29-1 and TRBJ2-1; TRBD2 is a possible D gene (6 bases). V shed 3 bases and J shed 2 bases, with 14 bases lying between them. From germline, CDR1 is SQVTM and CDR2 ANQGSEA. This CDR3 spans 15 amino acids. CDR3 residues: CSVDNWAGPYNEQFF. In nucleotides, the CDR3 is TGCAGCGTTGATAATTGGGCGGGGCCCTACAATGAGCAGTTCTTC.

Concerning this clonotype: The junction and the germline gene differ at one end; a read error may be behind it. This chain links TRBV30 with TRBJ1-2; D remains unclear. This CDR3 is 13 amino acids long. Germline CDR1 GTSNPN, CDR2 SVGIG (reference sequence). CDR3 sequence (DNA): TGTGCCTGGAGACTCGCGACGGACTATGGCTACACTTTC. This encodes CAWRLATDYGYTF.

Concerning this clonotype: It is likely a read error, because the conserved phenylalanine at the end of the CDR3 is missing. V gene TRBV4-2 combines with J gene TRBJ2-3, with D hard to call. From germline, CDR1 is LGHNA and CDR2 YNFKEQ. The length of the CDR3 is 13 residues. The V gene lost 1 base and the J gene lost 3 bases, with 5 bases spanning the gap. This CDR3 is CASSQGQTDTQYI. The CDR3 DNA sequence: TGTGCCAGCAGCCAAGGTCAGACAGATACGCAGTATATT.

The chain carries TRBV11-2 and TRBJ2-1, with D perhaps TRBD1 or TRBD2 (5 bases each). Germline assignment: CDR1 SGHAT and CDR2 FQNNGV. Between the trimmed V and J ends, which lost 4 bases and 6 bases, there was a span of 22 bases. The CDR3 has 17 amino acids. CDR3 coding DNA: TGTGCCAGCAGCTCCTCCCTAGCTGGGGGAACCTGCAATGAGCAGTTCTTC. This gives the protein CASSSSLAGGTCNEQFF.

V usage is TRBV6-6 and J usage is TRBJ1-4; D is unclear. The germline gives CDR1 MNHNY, CDR2 SVGAGI (reference sequence). This CDR3 spans 12 amino acids. Trimming left V 5 bases short and J 8 bases short, with 9 bases between. The CDR3 loop is CASSDGREKLFF. CDR3 nucleotide sequence: TGTGCCAGCAGTGACGGGCGGGAAAAACTGTTTTTT.

CDR3 nucleotide sequence: TGCGCCAGCAGCGGCCGGGAAACGGGGATTGGCTACACCTTC. It is translated as CASSGRETGIGYTF. The chain combines TRBV5-1 with TRBJ1-2; D remains ambiguous. Trimming shortened V by 4 bases and J by 7 bases, and 17 bases separated the two germline ends. This CDR3 has 14 residues. The germline V gene has CDR1 SGHRS and CDR2 YFSETQ.